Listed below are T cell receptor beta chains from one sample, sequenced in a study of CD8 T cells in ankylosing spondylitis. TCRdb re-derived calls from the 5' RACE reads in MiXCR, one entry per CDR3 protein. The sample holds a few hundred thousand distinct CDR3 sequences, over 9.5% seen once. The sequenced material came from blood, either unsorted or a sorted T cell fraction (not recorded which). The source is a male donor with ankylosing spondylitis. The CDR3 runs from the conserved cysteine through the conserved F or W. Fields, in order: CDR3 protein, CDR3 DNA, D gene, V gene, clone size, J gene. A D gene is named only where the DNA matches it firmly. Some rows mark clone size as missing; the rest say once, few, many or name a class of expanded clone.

CASSLEGLSTEAFF TGTGCCAGCAGTTTAGAGGGCTTGAGTACTGAAGCTTTCTTT . TRBV12-3/TRBV12-4 few TRBJ1-1
CASSPQSMNTEAFF TGTGCCAGCAGTCCACAGAGTATGAACACTGAAGCTTTCTTT . TRBV12-3/TRBV12-4 few TRBJ1-1
CASGKSYNEQFF TGTGCCAGCGGCAAATCCTACAATGAGCAGTTCTTC . TRBV27 . TRBJ2-1
CASRGGTLDTQYF TGCGCCAGCAGAGGGGGGACTCTCGATACGCAGTATTTT . TRBV5-1 many TRBJ2-3
CSVRPFSTDTQYF TGCAGTGTAAGGCCATTTAGCACAGATACGCAGTATTTT . TRBV20-1 . TRBJ2-3
CAWSVTRSEQFF TGTGCCTGGAGTGTAACTAGATCTGAGCAGTTCTTC . TRBV30 . TRBJ2-1
CASSFQGARDEKLFF TGTGCCAGCAGCTTTCAGGGGGCTAGGGATGAAAAACTGTTTTTT TRBD1 TRBV7-8 . TRBJ1-4
CASSLEVRADTQYF TGTGCCAGCAGCTTAGAAGTTCGGGCAGATACGCAGTATTTT . TRBV11-2 many TRBJ2-3
CASSLTENSPLHF TGTGCCAGCAGCTTGACAGAAAATTCACCCCTCCACTTT . TRBV7-9 few TRBJ1-6
CASSQTSGRNYEQYF TGTGCCAGCAGCCAAACTAGCGGGAGAAACTACGAGCAGTACTTC TRBD2 TRBV4-2 . TRBJ2-7
CAWMAGSLTFF TGTGCCTGGATGGCAGGTTCTTTGACTTTCTTT . TRBV30 . TRBJ1-1
CSARGLADRTGELFF TGCAGTGCTAGAGGGCTAGCGGACCGCACCGGGGAGCTGTTTTTT TRBD2 TRBV20-1 . TRBJ2-2
CASSFTIAGDADTQYF TGTGCCAGCAGTTTTACCATAGCGGGAGATGCAGATACGCAGTATTTT TRBD2 TRBV12-3/TRBV12-4 . TRBJ2-3
CASSLDRGTTGELFF TGCGCCAGCAGCTTGGATCGGGGGACCACCGGGGAGCTGTTTTTT . TRBV5-1 . TRBJ2-2
CAISERTSGEPQHF TGTGCCATCAGTGAGCGGACCTCCGGGGAGCCCCAGCATTTT . TRBV10-3 . TRBJ1-5
CASSGGLRLSTDTQYF TGCGCCAGCAGCGGGGGACTACGGCTAAGCACAGATACGCAGTATTTT TRBD2 TRBV5-1 few TRBJ2-3
CSARDPGGRYGYTF TGCAGTGCTAGAGACCCCGGGGGGAGGTATGGCTACACCTTC . TRBV20-1 . TRBJ1-2
CASSPQAGVDYNEQFF TGTGCCAGCAGCCCCCAAGCGGGAGTGGATTACAATGAGCAGTTCTTC TRBD2 TRBV7-9 few TRBJ2-1
CASSLDTGGTRITQYF TGTGCCAGCAGCTTAGACACAGGGGGCACGCGGATTACGCAGTATTTT TRBD1 TRBV11-2 . TRBJ2-3
CSALQGLLGYTF TGCAGTGCTTTACAGGGCTTATTGGGCTACACCTTC . TRBV20-1 many TRBJ1-2
CASSLGTGSPGELFF TGTGCCAGCAGCCTCGGGACAGGGTCACCCGGGGAGCTGTTTTTT TRBD1 TRBV7-7 . TRBJ2-2
CSVPNVGGAGAGEQFF TGCAGCGTTCCCAACGTCGGAGGAGCGGGAGCGGGTGAGCAGTTCTTC TRBD2 TRBV29-1 many TRBJ2-1
CASSEEPGSMETQYF TGTGCCAGCAGCGAGGAACCGGGGTCAATGGAGACCCAGTACTTC . TRBV3-1 few TRBJ2-5
CASSLGGRGAGNEQFF TGTGCCAGCAGTTTAGGGGGCCGCGGGGCCGGCAATGAGCAGTTCTTC . TRBV12-3/TRBV12-4 few TRBJ2-1
CASSLKGGKGGELFF TGTGCCAGCAGTTTAAAGGGAGGCAAAGGCGGGGAGCTGTTTTTT . TRBV12-3/TRBV12-4 few TRBJ2-2
CSVEVGDQPQHF TGCAGCGTTGAGGTGGGTGATCAGCCCCAGCATTTT . TRBV29-1 few TRBJ1-5
CASSPTRDDNEQFF TGTGCCAGCTCGCCTACCCGGGACGACAATGAGCAGTTCTTC . TRBV18 . TRBJ2-1
CASSLAGDSQGSQETQYF TGCGCCAGCAGCTTGGCTGGGGACAGTCAAGGATCCCAAGAGACCCAGTACTTC TRBD1 TRBV5-1 few TRBJ2-5
CASSGTGGNSPLHF TGTGCCAGCAGTGGGACAGGAGGGAATTCACCCCTCCACTTT TRBD1 TRBV12-3/TRBV12-4 . TRBJ1-6
CASSQVRFLAAYEQYF TGTGCCAGCAGCCAAGTTCGGTTCCTAGCCGCCTACGAGCAGTACTTC . TRBV4-2 . TRBJ2-7
CASSLEAGVSTDTQYF TGTGCCAGCAGCTTAGAGGCGGGAGTCAGTACAGATACGCAGTATTTT TRBD2 TRBV11-2 . TRBJ2-3
CASSQAGTGHYGYTF TGTGCCAGCAGCCAAGCCGGGACAGGACACTATGGCTACACCTTC TRBD1 TRBV4-2 . TRBJ1-2
CSARDFGGRALYNEQFF TGCAGTGCTAGAGATTTTGGCGGGAGGGCGCTGTACAATGAGCAGTTCTTC TRBD2 TRBV20-1 . TRBJ2-1
CASSGRGGYEQYF TGTGCCAGCAGCGGACGGGGGGGGTACGAGCAGTACTTC TRBD2 TRBV25-1 . TRBJ2-7
CASSLRLAPDGEQFF TGCGCCAGCAGCTTGCGGCTAGCGCCCGACGGGGAGCAGTTCTTC . TRBV5-1 few TRBJ2-1
CASSYMASGQETQYF TGTGCCAGCAGCTACATGGCTAGCGGGCAAGAGACCCAGTACTTC TRBD2 TRBV5-6 . TRBJ2-5
CASSEGYRTVQETQYF TGTGCCAGCAGTGAAGGATATCGGACAGTCCAAGAGACCCAGTACTTC . TRBV2 . TRBJ2-5
CSAQETGRQPQHF TGCAGTGCACAGGAGACAGGGCGACAGCCCCAGCATTTT TRBD1 TRBV20-1 many TRBJ1-5
CASSVDTADTQYF TGTGCCAGCAGCGTAGATACCGCAGATACGCAGTATTTT . TRBV9 . TRBJ2-3
CASSSGTGINQPQHF TGTGCCAGCAGTTCCGGGACAGGAATTAATCAGCCCCAGCATTTT TRBD1 TRBV27 many TRBJ1-5
CASSQSWDEKLFF TGCGCCAGCAGCCAATCATGGGATGAAAAACTGTTTTTT . TRBV4-1 few TRBJ1-4
CSVAPSGLTTDTQYF TGCAGCGTCGCTCCTTCAGGACTTACCACAGATACGCAGTATTTT . TRBV29-1 . TRBJ2-3
CASSLDGGAYGYTF TGCGCCAGCAGCTTGGACGGGGGGGCGTATGGCTACACCTTC . TRBV5-1 many TRBJ1-2
CASTKRTGMAGELFF TGTGCCAGCACCAAACGGACAGGGATGGCCGGGGAGCTGTTTTTT TRBD1 TRBV12-3/TRBV12-4 few TRBJ2-2
CASSLVRAAAEPYGYTF TGCGCCAGCAGCTTGGTCAGGGCCGCTGCGGAGCCCTATGGCTACACCTTC . TRBV5-1 few TRBJ1-2
CASSPWGGVDTQYF TGTGCCAGCAGCCCGTGGGGGGGCGTAGATACGCAGTATTTT . TRBV7-8 many TRBJ2-3
CASSTGQGYEQYF TGCGCCAGCAGCACGGGACAGGGCTACGAGCAGTACTTC TRBD1 TRBV5-1 many TRBJ2-7
CASSLGSGNSNQPQHF TGTGCCAGCAGCTTGGGGTCTGGGAATAGCAATCAGCCCCAGCATTTT . TRBV5-5 . TRBJ1-5
CASSNQGRSYEQYF TGTGCCAGCAGCAACCAGGGGCGCTCGTACGAGCAGTACTTC . TRBV9 . TRBJ2-7
CASRRRQGGSEAFF TGTGCCAGCAGGAGAAGACAGGGCGGATCCGAAGCTTTCTTT TRBD1 TRBV2 few TRBJ1-1
CSASIGAGGLNEQFF TGCAGTGCTAGTATAGGTGCGGGAGGATTGAATGAGCAGTTCTTC TRBD2 TRBV20-1 . TRBJ2-1